These 10 T cell receptor beta chains were sequenced from one sample in a study of blood T cell repertoires in COVID-19. Assay used: immunoSEQ multiplex PCR; TCRdb lists only in-frame clones, some missing. The sample has under 350,000 clones; around 85% are singletons. The source material was PBMCs or T cells enriched from blood (not recorded which). These receptors all come from a woman aged 40 to 55 with acute COVID-19.

The rearrangement links TRBV9 to TRBJ1-2, with D perhaps TRBD1 (6 bases). V was pared by 0 bases and J by 6 bases, with 15 bases between. CDR1 and CDR2 from the germline V gene are SGDLS and YYNGEE. This CDR3 spans 15 amino acids. The CDR3 DNA is TGTGCCAGCAGCGTAGAGGCCAGGGGAGGGGATGGCTACACCTTC. Translating it yields CASSVEARGGDGYTF.

J is TRBJ2-5 and V is TRBV5-1, with a tentative D call TRBD2 (6 bases). Germline assignment: CDR1 SGHRS and CDR2 YFSETQ. The CDR3 is 15 amino acids. V gave up 4 bases and J gave up 5 bases, with 18 bases separating them. The CDR3 bases are TGCGCCAGCAGCCCCGGACGGGGGTTGGGCGAGACCCAGTACTTC. Amino acid sequence: CASSPGRGLGETQYF.

V is TRBV4-3 and J is TRBJ1-1; D is possibly TRBD1 (6 bases). Per germline, CDR1 LGHNA and CDR2 YSLEER. CDR3 size: 15 residues. Trimming removed 0 bases from V and 5 bases from J, with 13 bases in between. The CDR3 loop reads CASSQDMGARTEAFF. The CDR3 DNA is TGCGCCAGCAGCCAAGATATGGGGGCACGGACTGAAGCTTTCTTT.

The rearrangement joins TRBV13 to TRBJ2-2; D perhaps matches TRBD1 (6 bases). V was shortened by 2 bases and J by 4 bases, with 26 bases between the two germline ends. Per the germline V gene, CDR1 is PRHDT and CDR2 is FYEKMQ (reference sequence). The CDR3 is 20 amino acids. The CDR3 DNA sequence: TGTGCCAGCAGCTTAAGGGGGAAGGTGGGGCAGGCCTCAGGCACCGGGGAGCTGTTTTTT. This translates into CASSLRGKVGQASGTGELFF.

The chain couples TRBV4-3 to TRBJ2-1; D perhaps matches TRBD1 (6 bases). Trimming took off 1 base at V and 12 bases at J, with 10 bases between the two ends. Germline assignment: CDR1 LGHNA and CDR2 YSLEER. The CDR3 length is 12 residues. The CDR3 nucleotides read TGCGCCAGCAGCCAAGGGGGGCTTGGGCAGTTCTTC. Amino acid sequence: CASSQGGLGQFF.

This clone has a single count. CDR3 protein: CASSLYRDRVKNSPLHF. For the CDR3, the DNA is TGTGCCAGCAGTTTGTATCGGGACAGGGTTAAGAATTCACCCCTCCACTTT. The rearrangement links TRBV28 to TRBJ1-6; TRBD1 agrees at 9 bases. Germline CDR1 reads MDHEN; CDR2 reads SYDVKM. The CDR3 loop spans 17 amino acids. V lost 3 bases and J lost 7; bases outside the gene matches: 10. The entire variable domain, with the rest obtained from reference TRBV28 and TRBJ1-6, is as follows: DVKVTQSSRYLVKRTGEKVFLECVQDMDHENMFWYRQDPGLGLRLIYFSYDVKMKEKGDIPEGYSVSREKKERFSLILESASTNQTSMYLCASSLYRDRVKNSPLHFGNGTRLTVT.

The genes are TRBV2 and TRBJ1-5; D might be TRBD1 (6 bases). V lost 7 bases and J lost 4, with 11 bases in between. CDR1 and CDR2 (germline): SNHLY, FYNNEI. This CDR3 has 13 amino acids. The CDR3 here is CASTKGENQPQHF. The CDR3 coding sequence is TGTGCCAGCACTAAGGGGGAAAATCAGCCCCAGCATTTT.

The CDR3 region is CATSRGLVPGELFF. The DNA for the CDR3 is TGTGCCACCAGCAGAGGGCTGGTTCCCGGGGAGCTGTTTTTT. The rearrangement joins TRBV15 to TRBJ2-2; no definite D call. Deletions cut 1 base from V and 6 bases from J, with 9 bases between. The CDR3 extends over 14 amino acids. CDR1 and CDR2 (germline): LNHNV, YYDKDF (reference sequence).

This sequence joins TRBV7-2 and TRBJ2-7; TRBD1 might be the D (6 bases). Trimming left V 3 bases short and J 4 bases short, with 13 bases between. CDR1 and CDR2 from the germline V gene are SGHTA and FQGNSA. The CDR3 spans 14 residues. The CDR3 loop reads CASSLTGPLYEQYF. For the CDR3, the DNA is TGTGCCAGCAGCTTGACAGGCCCTCTTTACGAGCAGTACTTC.

The rearrangement uses TRBV9 and TRBJ2-2; D is undetermined. Germline V gives CDR1 SGDLS, CDR2 YYNGEE. There are 16 residues in the CDR3. Trimming removed 2 bases from V and 2 bases from J, with 13 bases in between. The DNA of the CDR3 is TGTGCCAGCAGCGTTGCCTTAGCCGGAAACACCGGGGAGCTGTTTTTT. Translating it yields CASSVALAGNTGELFF.